The entry below gives a single T cell receptor (beta chain) sequence along with its context. The length of the CDR3 is 15 residues. The germline V gene has CDR1 MDHEN and CDR2 SYDVKM. V shed 1 base and J shed 0 bases, with 9 bases lying between them. The sample belongs to a study of blood T cell repertoires in COVID-19. About the study: The United States, Italy and Spain supplied acute and convalescent COVID-19 samples. The analysed material was cDNA or gDNA that came from T cells, B-cell-depleted T cells, or PBMCs.

Source study methods: Reference gene primers were amplified, and this amplification served to estimate nucleated cell counts. TCRdb's copy holds only in-frame clones and misses some; the assay was immunoSEQ multiplex PCR. V and J calls and clone size are copied from that table; D and trimming were computed from the DNA. The repertoire holds a few hundred thousand clones, about 91% seen once, with 5.5% to 8.5% in the top ten. The origin of this receptor is a woman aged 25-40 years who had recovered from COVID-19. The chain uses TRBV28 and TRBJ1-1; D gene unclear. The sample taken for sequencing was peripheral blood. CDR3: CASSLSPGLNTEAFF. CDR3 DNA sequence: TGTGCCAGCAGTTTATCCCCGGGATTGAACACTGAAGCTTTCTTT.